Listed below are T cell receptor beta chains from one sample, sequenced in a study of control samples from healthy donors and cancer patients. Only in-frame clones appear in the TCRdb table, and some are missing; sequencing was by immunoSEQ multiplex PCR. Among 65,000 to 85,000 clones listed, roughly 86% were seen once. Sequenced sample: PBMCs. The receptors come from a woman aged 45-65 years with head and neck cancer. Both conserved end residues are part of each CDR3. The order of the fields is D gene, J gene, V gene, clone size, CDR3 length, CDR3 DNA, CDR3 protein. D genes are given only for firm matches. Some rows mark clone size as missing; the rest say once, few, many or name a class of expanded clone.

TRBD2,TRBJ2-7,TRBV19,-,15,TGTGCCAGTAGCCGGACTAGCGGGGGAGGTTTCGAGCAGTACTTC,CASSRTSGGGFEQYF
-,TRBJ2-2,TRBV6-5,-,14,TGTGCCAGCAGTTACTCAGCCGGGACCAGGGAGCTGTTTTTT,CASSYSAGTRELFF
-,TRBJ1-4,TRBV29-1,-,12,TGCAGCGTCCGGGGGCGAGATGAAAAACTGTTTTTT,CSVRGRDEKLFF
TRBD2,TRBJ2-7,TRBV11-2,few,14,TGTGCCAGCAGGTCTATAGCGGGGGGTTACGAGCAGTACTTC,CASRSIAGGYEQYF
TRBD1,TRBJ2-5,TRBV30,-,14,TGTGCCTGGAGAGGACAGGGAATCCGAGAGACCCAGTACTTC,CAWRGQGIRETQYF
-,TRBJ2-7,TRBV5-4,-,17,TGTGCCAGCAGCTTGGGGGGCCGGGACCCGAGCTCCTACGAGCAGTACTTC,CASSLGGRDPSSYEQYF
TRBD1,TRBJ2-2,TRBV4-2,-,16,TGTGCCAGCAGCCCTTATAAGGGGGCTAACACCGGGGAGCTGTTTTTT,CASSPYKGANTGELFF
TRBD1,TRBJ2-7,TRBV29-1,once,15,TGCAGCGTTGAAGGTGCGGGACAGGGGGCCGTCGGGCAGTACTTC,CSVEGAGQGAVGQYF
-,TRBJ2-3,TRBV15,-,14,TGTGCCACCAGCCTACGGACCTACACAGATACGCAGTATTTT,CATSLRTYTDTQYF
-,TRBJ2-2,TRBV5-6,-,16,TGTGCCAGCAGCTTGGGTGGAGTGATGAACACCGGGGAGCTGTTTTTT,CASSLGGVMNTGELFF
-,TRBJ2-5,TRBV12-2,-,15,TGTGCAAGTCGCTTAGAGGGCAGGGCGTGGGAGACCCAGTACTTC,CASRLEGRAWETQYF
TRBD1,TRBJ1-6,TRBV2,-,15,TGTGCCAGCTCCCAGGGGGGGCTTCAAAATTCACCCCTCCACTTT,CASSQGGLQNSPLHF
-,TRBJ2-2,TRBV7-2,-,15,TGTGCCAGCAGCTTAGCCCCCAGCCACACCGGGGAGCTGTTTTTT,CASSLAPSHTGELFF
-,TRBJ2-5,TRBV6-5,-,14,TGTGCCAGCGGGGCAGGGAGCAAAGAAGAGACCCAGTACTTC,CASGAGSKEETQYF
-,TRBJ1-2,TRBV6-5,-,14,TGTGCCAGCCGCAAAGGACAGCCGATCTATGGCTACACCTTC,CASRKGQPIYGYTF
-,TRBJ2-1,TRBV9,-,16,TGTGCCAGCAGCGTAGCCGGGCAGCCAGACTACAATGAGCAGTTCTTC,CASSVAGQPDYNEQFF
-,TRBJ1-1,TRBV3-1/TRBV3-2,-,14,TGTGCCAGCAGCCAAGTATCAAGTGACACAGAAGCTTTCTTT,CASSQVSSDTEAFF
-,TRBJ1-1,TRBV28,-,17,TGTGCCAGCAGTTATGGGAGGCCACCAATTATGAACACTGAAGCTTTCTTT,CASSYGRPPIMNTEAFF
-,TRBJ2-7,TRBV6-5,-,11,TGTGCCAGCATCGATCGGTTCGAGCAGTACTTC,CASIDRFEQYF
-,TRBJ2-2,TRBV11-1,-,15,TGTGCCAGCAGCTTATACCAGGAGGGGACCGGGGAGCTGTTTTTT,CASSLYQEGTGELFF
-,TRBJ2-5,TRBV28,-,13,TGTGCCAGCAGGCCGGCCAGCCGAGAGACCCAGTACTTC,CASRPASRETQYF
-,TRBJ1-6,TRBV30,few,14,TGTGCCTGGAGTGATGGACAGTTTAGAACACCCCTCCACTTT,CAWSDGQFRTPLHF
-,TRBJ2-7,TRBV19,-,15,TGTGCCAGTAGTGGGGGGGGCTCTGCAGCCTACGAGCAGTACTTC,CASSGGGSAAYEQYF
TRBD2,TRBJ2-2,TRBV5-1,-,14,TGCGCCAGCAGTTCAGATAGCGGGGCTGGGGAGCTGTTTTTT,CASSSDSGAGELFF
TRBD2,TRBJ2-7,TRBV7-3,-,14,TGTGCCAGCAGCGGGGCGGGGGGACCGTACGAGCAGTACTTC,CASSGAGGPYEQYF
-,TRBJ1-2,TRBV19,once,14,TGTGCCAGTAGTATCCGGTCAGGGGCGAGTGGCTACACCTTC,CASSIRSGASGYTF
-,TRBJ1-6,TRBV28,-,12,TGTGCCAGCAGTCCCTATAATTCACCCCTCCACTTT,CASSPYNSPLHF
-,TRBJ1-3,TRBV19,-,14,TGTGCCAGTAGACGGGGGGCTTCTGGAAACACCATATATTTT,CASRRGASGNTIYF
TRBD1,TRBJ1-1,TRBV29-1,-,13,TGCAGCGTGGGACAGGGTGTAGGCACTGAAGCTTTCTTT,CSVGQGVGTEAFF
-,TRBJ1-2,TRBV12-3/TRBV12-4,-,13,TGTGCCAGCAGTTTAAGACAGGACTATGGCTACACCTTC,CASSLRQDYGYTF
-,TRBJ2-5,TRBV6-1,once,16,TGTGCCAGCAGTGAAGGCACAGGGAACGGTGTAGAGACCCAGTACTTC,CASSEGTGNGVETQYF
-,TRBJ1-1,TRBV6-5,-,12,TGTGCCAGCATCCCCCCGAGAGCCCAAGCTTTCTTT,CASIPPRAQAFF
TRBD1,TRBJ1-4,TRBV2,-,14,TGTGCCAGCAAGCAGACAGGGGTTAATGAAAAACTGTTTTTT,CASKQTGVNEKLFF
TRBD2,TRBJ2-7,TRBV5-1,-,14,TGCGCCAGCAGCTTGGACGGGGGGACCTACGAGCAGTACTTC,CASSLDGGTYEQYF
-,TRBJ1-1,TRBV19,few,14,TGTGCCAGTAGTATAACAGCGAGGAACACTGAAGCTTTCTTT,CASSITARNTEAFF
-,TRBJ1-6,TRBV14,-,16,TGTGCCAGCAGCCCCTCCCATGGGGGATCTAATTCACCCCTCCACTTT,CASSPSHGGSNSPLHF
-,TRBJ2-4,TRBV6-6,-,17,TGTGCCAGCAGTCACCCGCGAGGGGCTGTACCCAAAAACATTCAGTACTTC,CASSHPRGAVPKNIQYF
TRBD1,TRBJ1-3,TRBV28,-,16,TGTGCCAGCAGGGGACAGGGGGCAGGGGGAGGAAACACCATATATTTT,CASRGQGAGGGNTIYF
-,TRBJ1-1,TRBV5-4,-,16,TGTGCCAGCAGCCCTAGGACGGGTGGGATGAACACTGAAGCTTTCTTT,CASSPRTGGMNTEAFF
-,TRBJ2-1,TRBV7-3,-,12,TGTGCCAGCAGCGACCGGAGGAATGAGCAGTTCTTC,CASSDRRNEQFF
-,TRBJ1-5,TRBV7-8,-,13,TGTGCCAGCGGGGGGCACCCCAATCAGCCCCAGCATTTT,CASGGHPNQPQHF
TRBD1,TRBJ1-1,TRBV7-8,-,16,TGTGCCAGCAGACCCGGACAGGGGGCAGGAGGCACTGAAGCTTTCTTT,CASRPGQGAGGTEAFF
TRBD1,TRBJ2-3,TRBV6-4,-,15,TGTGCCAGCAGTGCGGTGACAGGGGGCACAGATACGCAGTATTTT,CASSAVTGGTDTQYF
-,TRBJ2-7,TRBV2,-,12,TGTGCCAGCAGCGGTCCCCTCTACGAGCAGTACTTC,CASSGPLYEQYF
-,TRBJ2-7,TRBV7-2,-,13,TGTGCCAGCAGCTTAGGATCGATCTACGAGCAGTACTTC,CASSLGSIYEQYF
-,TRBJ1-2,TRBV6-1,-,13,TGTGCCAGCAGTGAAGCGACCGACTATGGCTACACCTTC,CASSEATDYGYTF
TRBD1,TRBJ1-2,TRBV7-2,-,18,TGTGCCAGCAGCTTAGAGATAGCCAGGGGGGGAAGGCACTATGGCTACACCTTC,CASSLEIARGGRHYGYTF
TRBD1,TRBJ1-4,TRBV19,-,17,TGTGCCAGTAGTTTACCTCGACAGGGATGGACTAATGAAAAACTGTTTTTT,CASSLPRQGWTNEKLFF